Below, one T cell receptor beta chain is given with its context. Its antigen is as yet unknown. V shed 3 bases and J 3 bases; nucleotides not matched to a gene: 9. This CDR3 region has 16 residues. Germline-derived CDR1 and CDR2 are SGHKS and YYEKEE (reference sequence). The protocol was immunoSEQ multiplex PCR, while the TCRdb copy is restricted to in-frame clones and leaves out a portion. The sample includes about 31,000 clones, 70% to 85% seen only once; the top ten take approximately 2.4%. The source of the sample is a study of Tregs in tolerant kidney transplant recipients. The specimen sequenced was Tregs from blood cultured with allogeneic cells. The chain has TRBV5-5 and TRBJ2-3; 8 bases map to TRBD2. This clonotype was obtained from a human donor in good health. The CDR3 DNA is TGTGCCAGCAGCTCGGATGGGGCGGGGGGTACAGATACGCAGTATTTT. Translated, it gives CASSSDGAGGTDTQYF.